This note documents a single T cell receptor beta chain sequence. The CDR3 contains 18 residues. V shed 2 bases, J shed 7 bases, and the junction held 14 bases outside the gene matches. TCRdb used MiXCR to reprocess the RT-PCR reads, holding one entry per CDR3 protein. The sample includes hundreds of thousands of distinct CDR3 sequences, approximately 15% of them seen just once. The sequence was obtained from a female donor in good health, serving as a healthy control. Material for sequencing was memory CD4+ T cells from blood. This chain uses TRBV23-1 with TRBJ2-3; 11 positions agree with TRBD2. TRBV23-1 is marked as an open reading frame, function uncertain. The CDR3 spells CASSQLLAGEHIGNTQYF. In DNA, the CDR3 is TGCGCCAGCAGTCAACTACTAGCGGGAGAGCATATTGGAAATACGCAGTATTTT.